This T cell receptor (beta chain) emerged from a study of blood T cells in healthy people across ages. Notes on the study in general: Diversity figures based on one million T cells were deemed too low. The recorded TCR beta diversity per million T cells decreased in a roughly linear manner with age.

A sample-barcoded 5' primer and a J-beta primer mix were used in a second PCR of roughly 7 to 11 cycles. Each sample yielded at least 3 million CDR3-containing paired-end reads. TCRdb used MiXCR to reprocess the 5' RACE reads, holding one entry per CDR3 protein. Of approximately 350,000 distinct CDR3 sequences detected, 50% to 60% appear once; the ten largest clones hold about 54%. As to this clonotype: Its target is unknown.

This sequence was found in a man between 60 and 75 years old in good health. The sample consisted of blood.

The CDR3 loop is CASSQPWDGETQYF. The CDR3 DNA sequence: TGTGCCAGCAGCCAGCCCTGGGACGGGGAGACCCAGTACTTC. This chain uses TRBV7-2 with TRBJ2-5, with D perhaps given as TRBD1 or TRBD2 (5 bases each). Trimming pared 5 bases from V and 5 bases from J, leaving 15 bases between. Germline loops: CDR1 SGHTA, CDR2 FQGNSA. The CDR3 has 14 amino acids.